This entry lists 16 T cell receptor beta chains sequenced from one sample in a study of CD8+ T cells in alopecia areata (dated by TCRdb to the late 2010s). The sample's time point label, decoded: baseline before oral tofacitinib. The library was prepared using the immunoSEQ multiplex PCR assay. For TCR sequencing, RNA was extracted from every sample and reverse transcribed into cDNA to serve as template. What TCRdb holds here is the immuneACCESS table cut down to in-frame rearrangements. Part of the clones is not present; checked against another copy, under half of the missing clones reflect an unresolved V gene, and the others are unexplained. The sample contains 45,000 to 60,000 clones, around 97% of them found a single time. In total, the top ten clones hold roughly 26% of the sample. The starting material was CD8+ T cells sorted from blood, obtained at week 0. All receptors come from a human donor with alopecia areata.

The rearrangement uses TRBV30 and TRBJ2-7, with 10 positions matching TRBD2. CDR3 length equals 16 residues. The V and J ends lost 0 bases and 3 bases, in that order; junction bases with no gene match: 8. Germline CDR1 GTSNPN, CDR2 SVGIG (reference sequence). CDR3 region: CAWSVPQRGGLYEQYF. CDR3 coding DNA: TGTGCCTGGAGTGTACCTCAGCGGGGGGGCCTCTACGAGCAGTACTTC.

The chain carries TRBV13 and TRBJ1-2; D gene unclear. V lost 3 bases and J lost 0, with 11 bases in between. The CDR3 is 15 amino acids. Germline V gives CDR1 PRHDT, CDR2 FYEKMQ (reference sequence). The CDR3 spells CASSFLGEANYGYTF. CDR3 in DNA: TGTGCCAGCAGCTTTCTGGGTGAAGCTAACTATGGCTACACCTTC.

The V call is TRBV29-1, the J call TRBJ2-7, with 7 positions matching TRBD1. The ends lost 5 bases at V and 1 base at J; junction bases unmatched: 8. In germline, CDR1 is SQVTM, CDR2 ANQGSEA. The CDR3 has 14 residues. The CDR3 DNA is TGCAGCGTTTTCCCCGGGGACAGATCCTACGAGCAGTACTTC. This codes for CSVFPGDRSYEQYF.

V is TRBV19 and J is TRBJ1-5; 8 bases are shared with TRBD1. Germline lookup yields CDR1 LNHDA and CDR2 SQIVND (reference sequence). Trimming took 3 bases from V and 7 from J; bases not matched to a gene: 8. The CDR3 consists of 15 residues. The CDR3 nucleotides read TGTGCCAGTAGTATCCCCAGGGGGCAGGGGCAGCCCCAGCATTTT. This encodes CASSIPRGQGQPQHF.

This clone occurred once. This chain connects TRBV28 to TRBJ2-7; a possible D gene is TRBD1 (6 bases). The CDR3 is 15 amino acids. CDR1 is MDHEN and CDR2 is SYDVKM in the germline V gene. Trimming removed 5 bases at V and 3 bases at J, with 17 bases between. The CDR3 protein is CASSPEQGRNYEQYF. The DNA of the CDR3 is TGTGCCAGCAGTCCCGAACAGGGTAGAAACTACGAGCAGTACTTC.

The J gene is TRBJ2-7, the V gene TRBV4-1; D is unresolved. The V gene lost 0 bases and the J gene lost 1 base, with 13 bases spanning the gap. Germline-derived CDR1 and CDR2 are MGHRA and YSYEKL. This CDR3 contains 16 residues. The CDR3 DNA is TGCGCCAGCAGCCAAGATGTCCAGTCAATATCCTACGAGCAGTACTTC. Residues: CASSQDVQSISYEQYF.

This clone occurred a few times. The genes are TRBV9 and TRBJ2-3, with no clear D. The CDR3 sequence is 12 residues long. V dropped 2 bases and J dropped 5 bases, with 6 bases sitting between them. The germline V gene has CDR1 SGDLS and CDR2 YYNGEE. CDR3 loop: CASSVEGDTQYF. The CDR3, as DNA: TGTGCCAGCAGCGTCGAAGGAGATACGCAGTATTTT.

This chain joins TRBV7-6 and TRBJ2-3, with 13 bases that match TRBD2. The CDR3 runs 16 residues. With V trimmed by 5 bases and J by 5 bases, 7 bases remained unmatched. Germline V gene sequence: CDR1 SGHVS, CDR2 FNYEAQ. CDR3 in amino acids: CASSTLAGGQGDTQYF. The CDR3 DNA reads as TGTGCCAGCAGCACACTAGCGGGGGGGCAAGGAGATACGCAGTATTTT. Using reference TRBV7-6 and TRBJ2-3 for the parts outside the CDR3, the full variable domain is GAGVSQSPRYKVTKRGQDVALRCDPISGHVSLYWYRQALGQGPEFLTYFNYEAQQDKSGLPNDRFSAERPEGSISTLTIQRTEQRDSAMYRCASSTLAGGQGDTQYFGPGTRLTVL.

The rearrangement joins TRBV6-5 to TRBJ2-2; no firm D call. Germline V gives CDR1 MNHEY, CDR2 SVGAGI. With 0 bases removed from V and 12 bases from J, the gap between germline ends came to 11 bases. The CDR3 contains 13 residues. The CDR3, as DNA: TGTGCCAGCAGTTACTCTTCGATCCTCAAGCTGTTTTTT. Its translation is CASSYSSILKLFF.

The chain carries TRBV4-1 and TRBJ2-7; 10 positions agree with TRBD2. This CDR3 has 15 residues. V lost 1 base, J lost 5 bases, and 5 bases stayed unmatched. From germline, CDR1 is MGHRA and CDR2 YSYEKL. This CDR3 is CASSQVSLAGDEQYF. The DNA for the CDR3 is TGCGCCAGCAGCCAAGTAAGCCTAGCGGGGGACGAGCAGTACTTC.

The chain is built from TRBV10-3 and TRBJ2-7; either TRBD1 or TRBD2 may supply D (7 bases each). V was pared by 10 bases and J by 5 bases, with 24 bases between. Germline CDR1 reads ENHRY; CDR2 reads SYGVKD. The CDR3 is 15 amino acids. This CDR3 reads CATGTQGGPGNEQYF. The CDR3 bases are TGTGCCACCGGAACCCAGGGGGGGCCGGGAAACGAGCAGTACTTC.

The chain has TRBV11-3 and TRBJ2-5, with 7 bases identical to TRBD1. After removal of 4 bases from V and 2 bases from J, the junction contained 4 bases not matched to a gene. The CDR3 consists of 14 residues. The germline gives CDR1 SGHNT, CDR2 YENEEA. For the CDR3, the DNA is TGTGCCAGCAGCTCACAGGGGTGGCAAGAGACCCAGTACTTC. Protein product: CASSSQGWQETQYF.

The gene calls are TRBV6-5 and TRBJ1-1, with D possibly TRBD1 on 6 matching bases. The CDR3 loop spans 13 amino acids. V shed 6 bases and J shed 0 bases, with 8 bases lying between them. Germline CDR1 reads MNHEY; CDR2 reads SVGAGI. As DNA, the CDR3 is TGTGCCAGCAGGTCAGGGGTGAACACTGAAGCTTTCTTT. It yields the protein CASRSGVNTEAFF.

V and J are TRBV4-1 and TRBJ1-6; D might be TRBD1 (6 bases). Trimming took 2 bases from V and 6 from J, leaving 8 bases between them. CDR3 length: 14 residues. Germline V gives CDR1 MGHRA, CDR2 YSYEKL. CDR3 DNA sequence: TGCGCCAGCAGCCAATCGGACAGTAATTCACCCCTCCACTTT. Its translation: CASSQSDSNSPLHF.

The chain links TRBV7-2 to TRBJ2-5, with D possibly TRBD2 on 6 matching bases. The V end lost 1 base, the J end lost 1 base, and 10 bases lay between the germline ends. Per germline, CDR1 SGHTA and CDR2 FQGNSA. The CDR3 contains 15 residues. The CDR3 nucleotides are TGTGCCAGCAGCTTAGGGGGCGGGGCCCAAGAGACCCAGTACTTC. Translation: CASSLGGGAQETQYF.

This rearrangement joins TRBV23-1 to TRBJ2-1, with D unclear. TRBV23-1 qualifies as an ORF whose function is uncertain. This CDR3 has 19 amino acids. Trimming left V 0 bases short and J 7 bases short, with 25 bases between. This CDR3 reads CASSQSLPDPGTPGNEQFF. The CDR3 bases are TGCGCCAGCAGTCAATCTCTCCCCGATCCGGGTACGCCCGGAAATGAGCAGTTCTTC.